The rows below give T cell receptor beta chains drawn from one sample of a study of blood T cell repertoires in COVID-19. The data were produced by immunoSEQ multiplex PCR, yet TCRdb's version contains in-frame clones alone and is incomplete. The sample contains approximately 310,000 clones, around 85% of which appear only once. Sequenced material: PBMCs or T cells enriched from blood (not recorded which). The receptors derive from a woman aged 30 to 39 who had been exposed to COVID-19. Each CDR3 is given with its conserved first and last residue. Fields, in order: D gene, V gene, clone size, J gene, CDR3 protein, CDR3 DNA. The D gene is left open where the match is weak. Size values are once, few and many counts, or a class for expanded clones, and some rows have none.

-	TRBV30	-	TRBJ1-2	CAWSPLGGYTF	TGTGCCTGGAGTCCCCTCGGGGGCTACACCTTC
-	TRBV19	-	TRBJ1-4	CATRPLEGTNEKLFF	TGTGCCACTCGCCCTCTGGAGGGCACTAATGAAAAACTGTTTTTT
-	TRBV19	-	TRBJ1-1	CASRMGGRSIAEAFF	TGTGCCAGTAGAATGGGGGGGCGATCTATCGCTGAAGCTTTCTTT
-	TRBV2	-	TRBJ2-3	CASSEVAIIGDTQYF	TGTGCCAGCAGTGAAGTAGCGATCATAGGAGATACGCAGTATTTT
TRBD1	TRBV11-1	-	TRBJ2-1	CASTPSGQGYNEQFF	TGTGCCAGCACCCCCTCCGGACAGGGGTACAATGAGCAGTTCTTC
TRBD2	TRBV7-2	-	TRBJ2-3	CASSYPLNSGGSSTDTQYF	TGTGCCAGCAGCTACCCCCTGAATAGCGGGGGTTCATCAACAGATACGCAGTATTTT
-	TRBV6-6	-	TRBJ2-7	CASRQGAYTYEQYF	TGTGCCAGCCGTCAGGGAGCGTATACCTACGAGCAGTACTTC
-	TRBV4-1	-	TRBJ2-3	CASSQVPSRGPDTQYF	TGCGCCAGCAGCCAAGTTCCTAGCCGGGGTCCAGATACGCAGTATTTT
-	TRBV4-3	-	TRBJ2-7	CASSQDAGRNEQYF	TGCGCCAGCAGCCAAGATGCAGGGAGGAACGAGCAGTACTTC
TRBD1	TRBV7-3	many	TRBJ1-1	CASSPWTGENTEAFF	TGTGCCAGCAGCCCTTGGACAGGGGAGAACACTGAAGCTTTCTTT
-	TRBV6-2/TRBV6-3	-	TRBJ2-4	CASSYHEGRAKNIQYF	TGTGCCAGCAGTTATCACGAGGGCCGAGCCAAAAACATTCAGTACTTC
-	TRBV2	-	TRBJ2-5	CASSEQRETQYF	TGTGCCAGCAGTGAGCAGCGAGAGACCCAGTACTTC
TRBD2	TRBV3-1/TRBV3-2	-	TRBJ2-7	CASSQDVSGTVYYEQYF	TGTGCCAGCAGCCAAGATGTTAGCGGGACTGTCTACTACGAGCAGTACTTC
TRBD1	TRBV7-7	-	TRBJ2-7	CASSPHLKGQGYEQYF	TGTGCTAGCAGCCCTCACCTGAAGGGACAGGGCTACGAGCAGTACTTC
TRBD2	TRBV27	-	TRBJ2-5	CASSGGLAGKETQYF	TGTGCCAGCAGCGGGGGACTAGCGGGAAAAGAGACCCAGTACTTC
-	TRBV5-4	-	TRBJ1-2	CASSQAVEVRGYTF	TGTGCCAGCAGTCAAGCAGTGGAGGTGAGAGGCTACACCTTC
-	TRBV28	-	TRBJ1-1	CASSLHLGGTEAFF	TGTGCCAGCAGTTTACATCTGGGGGGAACTGAAGCTTTCTTT
TRBD1	TRBV2	-	TRBJ1-2	CASSVKGALGYTF	TGTGCCAGCAGTGTCAAGGGGGCGCTGGGCTACACCTTC
-	TRBV7-9	-	TRBJ2-1	CASRPGSSYNEQFF	TGTGCCAGCCGTCCCGGTAGCTCCTACAATGAGCAGTTCTTC
-	TRBV6-5	-	TRBJ1-4	CASSWDKTNEKLFF	TGTGCCAGCAGTTGGGACAAAACTAATGAAAAACTGTTTTTT
TRBD1	TRBV27	-	TRBJ1-1	CASRYRGNTEAFF	TGTGCCAGCAGATACAGGGGAAACACTGAAGCTTTCTTT
-	TRBV11-2	once	TRBJ1-1	CASSLVRVNAFF	TGTGCCAGCAGCTTAGTGCGGGTAAATGCTTTCTTT
TRBD1	TRBV30	-	TRBJ2-7	CAWRDGTGDYEQYF	TGTGCCTGGAGGGATGGGACAGGGGACTACGAGCAGTACTTC
TRBD2	TRBV10-2	-	TRBJ2-1	CASSQRESEQFF	TGCGCCAGCAGCCAGCGGGAGAGTGAGCAGTTCTTC
TRBD1	TRBV4-3	-	TRBJ2-7	CASSQGLNTGAEQYF	TGCGCCAGCAGCCAAGGACTAAATACAGGGGCCGAGCAGTACTTC
-	TRBV11-1	-	TRBJ1-2	CASSLVGSGYTF	TGTGCCAGCAGCTTAGTGGGGAGTGGCTACACCTTC
-	TRBV14	-	TRBJ1-2	CASSQGLFYGYTF	TGTGCCAGCAGCCAGGGACTGTTCTATGGCTACACCTTC
TRBD2	TRBV4-3	-	TRBJ2-1	CASSQEGRGGNEQFF	TGCGCCAGCAGCCAAGAGGGCCGGGGGGGGAATGAGCAGTTCTTC
-	TRBV19	-	TRBJ2-7	CASSQGHFSSYEQYF	TGTGCCAGTAGTCAGGGACACTTTAGCTCCTACGAGCAGTACTTC
TRBD2	TRBV6-5	-	TRBJ2-5	CASSSLGLAGETQYF	TGTGCCAGCAGTTCACTAGGACTAGCTGGAGAGACCCAGTACTTC
-	TRBV28	-	TRBJ2-5	CASSSPRGPGETQYF	TGTGCCAGCAGTTCCCCCAGGGGTCCGGGGGAGACCCAGTACTTC
-	TRBV19	-	TRBJ2-1	CASSIRPGTFNNEQFF	TGTGCCAGTAGTATACGTCCCGGGACTTTCAACAATGAGCAGTTCTTC
TRBD2	TRBV6-2/TRBV6-3	few	TRBJ2-1	CASSYASGGADEQFF	TGTGCCAGCAGTTACGCTAGCGGGGGGGCCGATGAGCAGTTCTTC
TRBD1	TRBV10-3	few	TRBJ1-5	CAISESAGGYSNQPQHF	TGTGCCATCAGTGAGTCGGCAGGGGGCTATAGCAATCAGCCCCAGCATTTT
TRBD1	TRBV28	once	TRBJ2-3	CASSRDSTVTDTQYF	TGTGCCAGCAGTCGGGACAGTACGGTGACAGATACGCAGTATTTT
-	TRBV10-1	-	TRBJ2-2	CASSDPGIPNGELFF	TGCGCCAGCAGTGATCCCGGGATCCCAAACGGGGAGCTGTTTTTT
TRBD1	TRBV6-2/TRBV6-3	-	TRBJ1-2	CASSYPPTGTSYGYTF	TGTGCCAGCAGTTACCCTCCGACAGGGACTTCCTATGGCTACACCTTC
TRBD2	TRBV7-9	-	TRBJ2-7	CASTGTSGSYEQYF	TGTGCCAGCACCGGGACTAGCGGTTCCTACGAGCAGTACTTC
-	TRBV7-8	few	TRBJ1-1	CASSPSVVAEAFF	TGTGCCAGCAGCCCGTCGGTTGTGGCTGAAGCTTTCTTT
TRBD2	TRBV5-1	-	TRBJ2-3	CASSDPSGFTDTQYF	TGCGCCAGCAGCGACCCTAGCGGTTTCACAGATACGCAGTATTTT
-	TRBV11-3	-	TRBJ2-1	CASSLDFGSSNEQFF	TGTGCCAGCAGCTTAGATTTTGGGTCTAGCAATGAGCAGTTCTTC
-	TRBV5-1	few	TRBJ2-7	CASSEGVYEQYF	TGCGCCAGCAGCGAGGGGGTTTACGAGCAGTACTTC
-	TRBV28	-	TRBJ2-4	CASSSGAWDKNIQYF	TGTGCCAGCAGCTCAGGGGCTTGGGACAAAAACATTCAGTACTTC
-	TRBV30	-	TRBJ1-1	CAWSVGETTEAFF	TGTGCCTGGAGTGTCGGAGAGACCACTGAAGCTTTCTTT
-	TRBV7-9	-	TRBJ2-5	CASSLGIEGGGSRETQYF	TGTGCCAGCAGCCTTGGGATAGAGGGAGGCGGGTCGCGGGAGACCCAGTACTTC
-	TRBV28	-	TRBJ1-5	CASSFLQGGGQPQHF	TGTGCCAGCAGTTTTCTACAGGGCGGGGGACAGCCCCAGCATTTT
TRBD1	TRBV7-9	-	TRBJ1-1	CASSPDRTGKDTEAFF	TGTGCCAGCAGCCCCGACCGGACAGGAAAGGACACTGAAGCTTTCTTT
TRBD1	TRBV4-3	-	TRBJ1-2	CASSQALGQGAYGYTF	TGCGCCAGCAGCCAGGCCCTGGGACAGGGAGCTTATGGCTACACCTTC
-	TRBV12-5	-	TRBJ1-5	CASGRPGGGNQPQHF	TGTGCTAGTGGTAGACCGGGGGGCGGCAATCAGCCCCAGCATTTT
-	TRBV7-3	-	TRBJ2-3	CASSFSGINTDTQYF	TGTGCCAGCAGCTTTTCCGGGATAAACACAGATACGCAGTATTTT
TRBD2	TRBV27	-	TRBJ2-1	CASIDAGGPLNEQFF	TGTGCCAGCATTGATGCGGGAGGGCCCTTGAATGAGCAGTTCTTC
-	TRBV2	-	TRBJ1-4	CASSELQGTNEKLFF	TGTGCCAGCAGTGAACTACAGGGAACTAATGAAAAACTGTTTTTT
TRBD1	TRBV9	-	TRBJ1-6	CASSVAGGNSPLHF	TGTGCCAGCAGCGTTGCAGGGGGCAATTCACCCCTCCACTTT